The next 27 T cell receptor beta chains were all read from a single sample in a study of cytomegalovirus exposure and HLA in healthy donors. In the PCR, 60 Vbeta and 13 Jbeta primers were used. Method: immunoSEQ multiplex PCR; TCRdb's copy keeps in-frame clones and lacks some. The sample yields about 170,000 clones, roughly four fifths seen once. The sample consisted of PBMCs. The receptors come from a man younger than 35 in good health and CMV-seronegative.

The rearrangement links TRBV15 to TRBJ1-1; TRBD1 might be the D (6 bases). Germline CDR1 LNHNV, CDR2 YYDKDF (reference sequence). V was shortened by 2 bases and J by 5 bases, with 9 bases between the two germline ends. This CDR3 spans 13 amino acids. CDR3 DNA sequence: TGTGCCACCAGCAGACAGGGGCTGACTGAAGCTTTCTTT. Translated, it gives CATSRQGLTEAFF.

The V and J genes are TRBV27 and TRBJ2-3, with a weak D call TRBD1 (6 bases). The CDR3 runs 12 residues. CDR1 is MNHEY and CDR2 is SMNVEV in the germline V gene (reference sequence). Trimming shortened V by 3 bases and J by 5 bases, and 6 bases separated the two germline ends. The CDR3 coding sequence is TGTGCCAGCAGTTTGACAGGAGATACGCAGTATTTT. Translation gives CASSLTGDTQYF.

This clone was counted once. The rearrangement joins TRBV6-1 to TRBJ2-5, with D unresolved. CDR1 and CDR2 from the germline V gene are MNHNS and SASEGT. There are 13 residues in the CDR3. V was cut by 6 bases and J by 2 bases, with 10 bases left in between. The CDR3 is CASSQTRQETQYF. CDR3 bases: TGTGCCAGCAGCCAGACTCGACAAGAGACCCAGTACTTC.

The chain joins TRBV6-6 to TRBJ2-5; 8 nucleotides match TRBD2. The J call is uncertain, as TRBJ2-7 better fits the DNA end. CDR3 length equals 13 residues. From germline, CDR1 is MNHNY and CDR2 SVGAGI (reference sequence). CDR3 nucleotides: TGTGCCAGCAGAGACGGGAGGGACTACGAGCAGTACTTC. Its translation is CASRDGRDYEQYF.

The rearrangement links TRBV5-1 to TRBJ2-3, with 9 bases identical to TRBD2. This CDR3 spans 15 amino acids. The trim removed 4 bases at V and 6 bases at J, leaving 9 bases unmatched. Germline-derived CDR1 and CDR2 are SGHRS and YFSETQ. The CDR3 nucleotides read TGCGCCAGCAGCAGGAGCGGGGGGCCAACTGATACGCAGTATTTT. Protein product: CASSRSGGPTDTQYF.

The V call is TRBV5-1, the J call TRBJ2-1; perhaps TRBD2 as D (6 bases). CDR1 is SGHRS and CDR2 is YFSETQ in the germline V gene. V lost 3 bases to trimming and J lost 6 bases, with 7 bases between them. The CDR3 loop spans 12 amino acids. CDR3 nucleotide sequence: TGCGCCAGCAGCTGGGACTTCAATGAGCAGTTCTTC. Translating gives CASSWDFNEQFF.

J is TRBJ2-1 and V is TRBV28, with D perhaps matching TRBD1 (6 bases). Germline assignment: CDR1 MDHEN and CDR2 SYDVKM. V lost 8 bases to trimming and J lost 0 bases, with 14 bases between them. The CDR3 runs 15 residues. Here the CDR3 DNA reads TGTGCCAGCGGCAGGGGTTGGAGCTCCTACAATGAGCAGTTCTTC. This sequence encodes CASGRGWSSYNEQFF.

V is TRBV20-1 and J is TRBJ1-1; D remains unclear. V was cut by 4 bases and J by 7 bases, with 10 bases left in between. Germline CDR1 reads DFQATT; CDR2 reads SNEGSKA (reference sequence). This CDR3 comprises 11 residues. The CDR3 DNA is TGCAGTGCTACCCCCCTCGGTGAAGCTTTCTTT. Translating gives CSATPLGEAFF.

J is TRBJ2-5 and V is TRBV7-9; 12 positions match TRBD2. The J call may be mistaken, given a closer DNA end match to TRBJ2-7. The CDR3 consists of 16 residues. CDR1 SEHNR and CDR2 FQNEAQ come from the germline V gene (reference sequence). CDR3 coding DNA: TGTGCCAGCAGCGCCCCGACTAGCGGGAGCCCTTACGAGCAGTACTTC. Amino acids: CASSAPTSGSPYEQYF.

This chain joins TRBV7-9 and TRBJ1-4; D gene ambiguous. V was pared by 5 bases and J by 6 bases, with 19 bases between. The CDR3 contains 16 residues. CDR1 and CDR2 (germline): SEHNR, FQNEAQ (reference sequence). For the CDR3, the DNA is TGTGCCAGCAGCCCCCGTTTGGCCGGGGAAGATGAAAAACTGTTTTTT. Encoded protein: CASSPRLAGEDEKLFF.

This chain connects TRBV28 to TRBJ2-7; 11 positions match TRBD2. Losses at the gene ends were 5 bases for V and 4 bases for J; bases not matched to a gene: 7. There are 15 residues in the CDR3. CDR1 MDHEN and CDR2 SYDVKM come from the germline V gene. CDR3 in DNA: TGTGCCAGCAGTACGGTGGGACTAGCGGAGTACGAGCAGTACTTC. It is translated as CASSTVGLAEYEQYF.

Of note for this clone: One end of the junction fails to match germline, which may point to a read error. The chain combines TRBV19 with TRBJ2-1, with 9 bases lining up with TRBD2. CDR1 and CDR2 from the germline V gene are LNHDA and SQIVND (reference sequence). The CDR3 is 16 residues long. CDR3 residues: CASSKRRPAGGPRPIF. The DNA of the CDR3 is TGTGCCAGTAGTAAACGGAGGCCAGCGGGAGGCCCCAGACCTATCTTC.

This clone was counted between two and nine times. This chain's CDR3 is CASSSLTGGTDTQYF. The CDR3 region has the DNA TGTGCCAGCTCATCCTTGACAGGGGGAACAGATACGCAGTATTTT. The rearrangement uses TRBV18 and TRBJ2-3; TRBD1 agrees at 9 bases. J was trimmed by 3 bases and V by 5 bases; bases with no gene match: 6. The germline V gene encodes CDR1 KGHSH and CDR2 LQKENI. The CDR3 covers 15 residues.

V usage is TRBV9 and J usage is TRBJ1-4, with 9 bases matching TRBD1. CDR1 is SGDLS and CDR2 is YYNGEE in the germline V gene. The length of the CDR3 is 18 residues. Germline trimming cut 4 bases from V and 4 bases from J; bases unmatched to any gene: 14. In DNA, the CDR3 is TGTGCCAGCAGCTACGAAGTCGGGACAGGGTCCATTAATGAAAAACTGTTTTTT. As protein: CASSYEVGTGSINEKLFF.

This CDR3 reads CSVSTGGSTEAFF. CDR3 nucleotide sequence: TGCAGCGTCTCGACAGGGGGGAGCACTGAAGCTTTCTTT. V and J are TRBV29-1 and TRBJ1-1, with 9 bases that match TRBD1. V shed 6 bases and J 4 bases; nucleotides not matched to a gene: 6. This CDR3 is 13 amino acids long. The germline CDR1 and CDR2 sequences are SQVTM and ANQGSEA.

This chain connects TRBV2 to TRBJ2-1; the match to TRBD2 covers 14 bases. The CDR3 runs 17 residues. The germline CDR1 and CDR2 sequences are SNHLY and FYNNEI. V was clipped by 6 bases and J by 7 bases; unmatched bases: 11. CDR3 residues: CASSDWRGLAGANEQFF. The CDR3 bases are TGTGCCAGCAGCGACTGGAGGGGACTAGCGGGAGCGAATGAGCAGTTCTTC.

The chain is built from TRBV27 and TRBJ2-7; 9 bases align to TRBD1. V lost 6 bases to trimming and J lost 3 bases; unmatched junction nucleotides: 3. Germline CDR1 and CDR2: MNHEY and SMNVEV (reference sequence). The CDR3 sequence is 13 residues long. The CDR3 nucleotides are TGTGCCAGCAGGGGACAGGGTCGCTACGAGCAGTACTTC. It translates to CASRGQGRYEQYF.

Notes on this clone: One junction end disagrees with the germline gene, perhaps due to a read error. The V and J genes are TRBV7-9 and TRBJ2-1, with D uncertain. This CDR3 is built from 12 residues. Germline loops: CDR1 SEHNR, CDR2 FQNEAQ (reference sequence). The CDR3, as DNA: TGTGCCAGCAGCTTAGCGCTCAGTGATCTCCTCTTC. Translating gives CASSLALSDLLF.

The rearrangement joins TRBV6-5 to TRBJ2-5, with a weak D call TRBD1 (5 bases). Germline V CDR1 and CDR2: MNHEY, SVGAGI. The CDR3 extends over 13 amino acids. Deletions cut 6 bases from V and 7 bases from J, with 15 bases between. Here the CDR3 reads CASSPPDKATQYF. CDR3 nucleotides: TGTGCCAGCAGCCCCCCGGACAAGGCGACCCAGTACTTC.

The chain employs TRBV6-5 and TRBJ2-7, with D possibly being TRBD1 (6 bases). Looked up from germline, CDR1 is MNHEY and CDR2 is SVGAGI. Trimming took 5 bases from V and 0 from J, leaving 11 bases between them. The CDR3 sequence is 14 residues long. CDR3 in amino acids: CASSVQGISYEQYF. The CDR3 DNA follows: TGTGCCAGCAGTGTTCAGGGGATCTCCTACGAGCAGTACTTC.

The chain has TRBV6-5 and TRBJ1-1, with D possibly being TRBD1 (6 bases). Germline lookup yields CDR1 MNHEY and CDR2 SVGAGI. The V and J ends lost 6 bases and 5 bases respectively, with 16 bases between them. CDR3 length: 14 amino acids. The CDR3 sequence: CASSGQIGRTEAFF. The CDR3 bases are TGTGCCAGCAGCGGACAGATTGGACGGACTGAAGCTTTCTTT.

V and J are TRBV7-9 and TRBJ1-1; D is unclear. Trimming took 1 base from V and 2 from J, leaving 11 bases between them. Germline CDR1 SEHNR, CDR2 FQNEAQ (reference sequence). This CDR3 is built from 15 residues. CDR3 DNA: TGTGCCAGCAGCTTAGATGTGGGCCGCAACACTGAAGCTTTCTTT. This codes for CASSLDVGRNTEAFF.

The rearrangement uses TRBV27 and TRBJ2-3, with TRBD2 matching 8 bases. V was clipped by 4 bases and J by 2 bases; unmatched bases: 8. This CDR3 is built from 16 residues. The germline gives CDR1 MNHEY, CDR2 SMNVEV (reference sequence). The CDR3 DNA reads as TGTGCCAGCAGTTGTACGACGCGGGGGGACACAGATACGCAGTATTTT. Residues: CASSCTTRGDTDTQYF.

This clone has only a few counts. V gene TRBV6-5 combines with J gene TRBJ1-1; D gene unclear. This CDR3 region has 11 residues. The V and J ends lost 2 bases and 7 bases respectively, with 5 bases between them. The germline V gene encodes CDR1 MNHEY and CDR2 SVGAGI. In DNA form, the CDR3 reads TGTGCCAGCAGTTACGAGGGTGAAGCTTTCTTT. Protein product: CASSYEGEAFF.

This clone was seen more than once but under ten times. The genes are TRBV5-6 and TRBJ1-2; no reliable D call. With 0 bases removed from V and 2 bases from J, the gap between germline ends came to 20 bases. This CDR3 has 18 residues. Germline lookup yields CDR1 SGHDT and CDR2 YYEEEE. The CDR3 protein is CASSLGFGGILLNYGYTF. CDR3 nucleotide sequence: TGTGCCAGCAGCTTGGGGTTTGGAGGGATATTACTCAACTATGGCTACACCTTC.

This clone has a single count. The chain employs TRBV29-1 and TRBJ2-2; no firm D call. The germline V gene has CDR1 SQVTM and CDR2 ANQGSEA. The CDR3 has 11 amino acids. With 4 bases removed from V and 2 bases from J, the gap between germline ends came to 2 bases. CDR3 loop: CSVANTGELFF. The CDR3 DNA sequence: TGCAGCGTTGCTAACACCGGGGAGCTGTTTTTT.

CDR3 in DNA: TGTGCCAGTAGTATTCGGACAATCCAAGAGACCCAGTACTTC. Translating it yields CASSIRTIQETQYF. The rearrangement links TRBV19 to TRBJ2-5, with D maybe TRBD1 (5 bases). This CDR3 has 14 residues. Trimming shortened V by 3 bases and J by 1 base, and 9 bases separated the two germline ends. CDR1 and CDR2 from the germline V gene are LNHDA and SQIVND (reference sequence).